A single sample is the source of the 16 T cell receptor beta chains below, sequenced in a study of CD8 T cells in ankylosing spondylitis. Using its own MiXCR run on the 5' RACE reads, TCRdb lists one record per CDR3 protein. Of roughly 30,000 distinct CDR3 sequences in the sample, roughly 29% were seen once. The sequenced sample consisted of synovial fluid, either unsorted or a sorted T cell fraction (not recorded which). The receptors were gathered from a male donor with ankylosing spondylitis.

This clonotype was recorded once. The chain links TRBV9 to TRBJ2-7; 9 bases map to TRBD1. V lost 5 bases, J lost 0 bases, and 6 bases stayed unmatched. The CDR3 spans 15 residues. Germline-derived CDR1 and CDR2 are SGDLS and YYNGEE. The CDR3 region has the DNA TGTGCCAGCAGTGAGGGACAGGGAAGCTCCTACGAGCAGTACTTC. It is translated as CASSEGQGSSYEQYF.

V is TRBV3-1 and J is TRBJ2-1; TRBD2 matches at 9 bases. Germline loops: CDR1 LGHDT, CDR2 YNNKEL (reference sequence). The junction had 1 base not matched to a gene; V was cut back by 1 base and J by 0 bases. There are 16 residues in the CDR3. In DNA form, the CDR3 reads TGTGCCAGCAGCCAAGCTAGCGGGGACTCCTACAATGAGCAGTTCTTC. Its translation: CASSQASGDSYNEQFF.

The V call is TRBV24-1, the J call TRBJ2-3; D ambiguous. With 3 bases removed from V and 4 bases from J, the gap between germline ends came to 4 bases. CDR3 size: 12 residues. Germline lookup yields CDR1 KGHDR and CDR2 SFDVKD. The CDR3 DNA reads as TGTGCCACCAGTGATATCTCAGATACGCAGTATTTT. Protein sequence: CATSDISDTQYF.

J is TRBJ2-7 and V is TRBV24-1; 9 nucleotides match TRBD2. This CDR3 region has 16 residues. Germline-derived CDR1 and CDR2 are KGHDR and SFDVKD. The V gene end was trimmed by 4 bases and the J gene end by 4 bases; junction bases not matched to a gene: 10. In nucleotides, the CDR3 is TGTGCCACCAGTGACCGAGGGGGACTAGCTCCTTACGAGCAGTACGTC. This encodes CATSDRGGLAPYEQYV.

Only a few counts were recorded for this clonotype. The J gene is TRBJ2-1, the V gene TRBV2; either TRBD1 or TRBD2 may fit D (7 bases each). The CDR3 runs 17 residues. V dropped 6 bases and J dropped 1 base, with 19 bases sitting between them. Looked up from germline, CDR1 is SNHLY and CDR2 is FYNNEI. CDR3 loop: CASRGGLSGGSYNEQFF. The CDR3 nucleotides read TGTGCCAGCAGGGGAGGGCTGTCAGGGGGATCCTACAATGAGCAGTTCTTC.

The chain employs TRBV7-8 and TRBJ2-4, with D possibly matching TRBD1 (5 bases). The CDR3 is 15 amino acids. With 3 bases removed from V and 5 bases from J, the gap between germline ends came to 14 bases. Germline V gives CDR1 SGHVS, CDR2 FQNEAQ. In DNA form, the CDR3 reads TGTGCCAGCAGCTTGGCCAGGGCCGGAGAAAACATTCAGTACTTC. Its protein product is CASSLARAGENIQYF.

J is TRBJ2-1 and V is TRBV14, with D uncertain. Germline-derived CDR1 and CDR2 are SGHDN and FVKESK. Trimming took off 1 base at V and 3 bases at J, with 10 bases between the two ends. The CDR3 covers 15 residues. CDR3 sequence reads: CASSQVNAFYNEQFF. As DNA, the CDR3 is TGTGCCAGCAGCCAAGTAAACGCGTTCTACAATGAGCAGTTCTTC.

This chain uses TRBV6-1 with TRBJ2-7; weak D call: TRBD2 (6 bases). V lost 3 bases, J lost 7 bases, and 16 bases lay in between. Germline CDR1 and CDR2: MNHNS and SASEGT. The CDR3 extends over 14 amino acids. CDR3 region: CASSDRGSNSEQYF. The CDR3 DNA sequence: TGTGCCAGCAGTGATCGGGGGTCGAATAGTGAGCAGTACTTC.

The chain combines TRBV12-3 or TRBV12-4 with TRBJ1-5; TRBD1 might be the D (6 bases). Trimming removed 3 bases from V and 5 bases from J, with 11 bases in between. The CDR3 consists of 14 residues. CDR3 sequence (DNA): TGTGCCAGCAGTTTGATAAGGGGGGATCAGCCCCAGCATTTT. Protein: CASSLIRGDQPQHF.

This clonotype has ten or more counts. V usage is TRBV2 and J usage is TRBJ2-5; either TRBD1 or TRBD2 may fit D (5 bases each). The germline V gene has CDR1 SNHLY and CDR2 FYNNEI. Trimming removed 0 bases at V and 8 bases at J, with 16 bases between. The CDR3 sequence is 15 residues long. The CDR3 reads CASSEAQGSGITQYF. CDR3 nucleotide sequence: TGTGCCAGCAGTGAAGCGCAGGGTTCGGGAATAACCCAGTACTTC.

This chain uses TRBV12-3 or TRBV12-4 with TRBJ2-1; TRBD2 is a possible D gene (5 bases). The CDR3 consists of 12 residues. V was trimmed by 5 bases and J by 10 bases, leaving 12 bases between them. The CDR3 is CASSQEAWEQFF. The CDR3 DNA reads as TGTGCCAGCAGTCAGGAGGCTTGGGAGCAGTTCTTC.

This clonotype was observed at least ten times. The CDR3 loop reads CASSQAQRGVYEQYF. The CDR3 region has the DNA TGTGCCAGCAGCCAAGCCCAAAGGGGCGTCTACGAGCAGTACTTC. The chain links TRBV4-2 to TRBJ2-7; the D gene is possibly TRBD1 (5 bases). CDR3 length equals 15 residues. CDR1 is LGHNA, CDR2 YNFKEQ, per germline. The V end was cut by 1 base, the J end by 3 bases, with 13 bases between.

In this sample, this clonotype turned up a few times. Here the CDR3 DNA reads TGTGCCAGCAGCCCCGGATTACTCCCCAAAGAGACCCAGTACTTC. It encodes CASSPGLLPKETQYF. The chain carries TRBV9 and TRBJ2-5; D gene unclear. Trimming took off 4 bases at V and 3 bases at J, with 16 bases between the two ends. The CDR3 is 15 residues long. The germline CDR1 and CDR2 sequences are SGDLS and YYNGEE.

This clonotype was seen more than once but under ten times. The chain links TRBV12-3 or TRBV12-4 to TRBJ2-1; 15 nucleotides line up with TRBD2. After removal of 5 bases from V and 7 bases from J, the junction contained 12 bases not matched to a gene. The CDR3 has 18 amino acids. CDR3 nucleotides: TGTGCCAGCAGTCTCAGCGGACTAGCGGGAGGGAGGATAAATGAGCAGTTCTTC. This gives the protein CASSLSGLAGGRINEQFF.

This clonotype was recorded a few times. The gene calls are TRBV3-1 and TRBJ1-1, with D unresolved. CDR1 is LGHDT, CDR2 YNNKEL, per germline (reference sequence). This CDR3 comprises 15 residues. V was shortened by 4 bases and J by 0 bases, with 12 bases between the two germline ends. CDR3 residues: CASSLDHPLNTEAFF. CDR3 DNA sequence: TGTGCCAGCAGCCTCGATCATCCGCTGAACACTGAAGCTTTCTTT.

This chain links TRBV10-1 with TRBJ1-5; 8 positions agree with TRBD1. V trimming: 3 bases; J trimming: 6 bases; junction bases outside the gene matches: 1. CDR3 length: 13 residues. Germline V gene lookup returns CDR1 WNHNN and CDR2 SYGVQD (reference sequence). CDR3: CASSDRGLQPQHF. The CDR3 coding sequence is TGCGCCAGCAGTGACAGGGGGCTTCAGCCCCAGCATTTT.